Listed below are T cell receptor beta chains from one sample, sequenced in a study of cytomegalovirus exposure and HLA in healthy donors. Here immunoSEQ multiplex PCR was the method, and the copy in TCRdb shows in-frame clones only, minus some. The sample records 150,000 to 200,000 clones, roughly four fifths being singletons. The sequenced sample consisted of PBMCs. These receptors originate from a man between 50 and 59 years old in good health and CMV-seropositive. Each CDR3 is given with its conserved first and last residue. The order of the fields is clone size, J gene, D gene, V gene, CDR3 DNA, CDR3 protein. D genes are given only for firm matches. A clone size is listed for some rows: how often the clone was seen (once, few, many), or a class if it is expanded.

.	TRBJ2-1	.	TRBV5-6	TGTGCCAGCAGCTTGGGACTTCTCAATGAGCAGTTCTTC	CASSLGLLNEQFF
.	TRBJ2-7	.	TRBV4-1	TGCGCCAGCAGCCCTCAACCTAGCTCCTACGAGCAGTACTTC	CASSPQPSSYEQYF
.	TRBJ1-1	TRBD1	TRBV29-1	TGCAGCGTACGGAGACAGGGGATGAACACTGAAGCTTTCTTT	CSVRRQGMNTEAFF
.	TRBJ1-4	.	TRBV1	TGCACCAGCAGTCCTCGGACAGGGAAGAGGGAAAAACTGTTTTTT	CTSSPRTGKREKLFF
.	TRBJ2-7	TRBD2	TRBV18	TGTGCCAGCTCAGGACTAGCGGGGGGGCTCCTATCCTACGAGCAGTACTTC	CASSGLAGGLLSYEQYF
.	TRBJ2-1	TRBD2	TRBV19	TGTGCCAGTAGTATCGAAGGGAGGGATACCTACAATGAGCAGTTCTTC	CASSIEGRDTYNEQFF
.	TRBJ1-1	.	TRBV7-9	TGTGCCAGCAGCTCCGGGTGGGGCTTTCCGGTTGGCGCTTTCTTT	CASSSGWGFPVGAFF
few	TRBJ1-5	.	TRBV2	TGTGCCAGCAGTGCCGAGGCTAGCAATCAGCCCCAGCATTTT	CASSAEASNQPQHF
.	TRBJ2-1	TRBD2	TRBV2	TGTGCCAGCAGGACTAGCGGGGGGGCCGATGAGCAGTTCTTC	CASRTSGGADEQFF
.	TRBJ1-2	.	TRBV6-1	TGTGCCAGCAGTGAATTAGTACAGAAAGGCTATGGCTACACCTTC	CASSELVQKGYGYTF
once	TRBJ2-7	.	TRBV21-1	TGTGCCAGCAGCTTACAGCACCCCGGGACAGGGGGCTTATCGGGCGAGCAGTACTTC	CASSLQHPGTGGLSGEQYF
.	TRBJ1-4	TRBD1	TRBV4-3	TGCGCCAGCAGCCAGGGGGACCGACAGGGTTGGGAAAAACTGTTTTTT	CASSQGDRQGWEKLFF
.	TRBJ1-4	TRBD1	TRBV29-1	TGCAGCGCTGGGGGCGGACAGGGCGTCAGGAGGGAAAAACTGTTTTTT	CSAGGGQGVRREKLFF
.	TRBJ2-2	.	TRBV19	TGTGCCAGTAACATACAGGGGAACACCGGGGAGCTGTTTTTT	CASNIQGNTGELFF
.	TRBJ2-6	TRBD1	TRBV7-6	TGTGCCAGCAGCAAGGGGACAGGGGGCGTCAGTGGGGCCAACGTCCTGACTTTC	CASSKGTGGVSGANVLTF
few	TRBJ2-1	TRBD1	TRBV13	TGTGCCAGCAGCCACGGGACAGTTTACAATGAGCAGTTCTTC	CASSHGTVYNEQFF
.	TRBJ1-1	.	TRBV30	TGTGCCTGGAGTGGGACACCGAACACTGAAGCTTTCTTT	CAWSGTPNTEAFF
.	TRBJ2-7	.	TRBV25-1	TGTGCCAGCAGTGATCCCGGACAGCTAACCTACGAGCAGTACTTC	CASSDPGQLTYEQYF
.	TRBJ2-7	TRBD2	TRBV29-1	TGCAGCGTTGATGGCTTAGCGGGTGGCACCTACGAGCAGTACTTC	CSVDGLAGGTYEQYF
.	TRBJ1-3	.	TRBV4-2	TGTGCCAGCAGCCAAGATAACAGTTTCTACTCTGGAAACACCATATATTTT	CASSQDNSFYSGNTIYF
.	TRBJ1-5	.	TRBV4-1	TGCGCCAGCAGCCAAGTGGTTGGGAGTTATCAGCCCCAGCATTTT	CASSQVVGSYQPQHF
.	TRBJ1-2	TRBD1	TRBV30	TGTGCCTGGAGTATGGACAGGGGTGACTATGGCTACACCTTC	CAWSMDRGDYGYTF
once	TRBJ2-7	TRBD2	TRBV7-9	TGTTCCAGCAGCTTGGGACTAACCTCCTACGAGCAGTACTTC	CSSSLGLTSYEQYF
.	TRBJ2-2	.	TRBV18	TGTGCCAGCTCACCGAGCAAAGTACCCACCGGGGAGCTGTTTTTT	CASSPSKVPTGELFF
.	TRBJ2-3	TRBD2	TRBV7-2	TGTGCCAGCAGCTTAGGCGGGGGGCCGGGGGATACGCAGTATTTT	CASSLGGGPGDTQYF
.	TRBJ2-2	TRBD2	TRBV9	TGTGCCAGCAGCCATTCCCGGACTAGCAGCTACACCGGGGAGCTGTTTTTT	CASSHSRTSSYTGELFF
.	TRBJ1-5	.	TRBV28	TGTGCCAGCAGTTTACTGGCCCCCCCGAGGGCTCAGCCCCAGCATTTT	CASSLLAPPRAQPQHF
.	TRBJ1-4	.	TRBV6-6	TGTGCCAGCAAGAGATCGTTAACTAATGAAAAACTGTTTTTT	CASKRSLTNEKLFF
.	TRBJ2-3	.	TRBV19	TGTGCCAGTAGTCGACAGACGAAGGGCACAGATACGCAGTATTTT	CASSRQTKGTDTQYF